This record covers a single T cell receptor (beta chain). The assay was immunoSEQ multiplex PCR, and TCRdb's table has in-frame clones only and misses some. The table has under 300,000 clones, 70% to 90% seen once; the top ten hold less than 15%. The data derive from a study of blood T cell repertoires in COVID-19. Germline trimming cut 6 bases from V and 7 bases from J; bases unmatched to any gene: 6. CDR3 length: 14 residues. Germline CDR1 KGHDR, CDR2 SFDVKD. The receptor's source is a woman aged 25 to 39 with COVID-19, enrolled during active disease. The sample consisted of peripheral blood. The rearrangement uses TRBV24-1 and TRBJ2-1; TRBD2 matches at 9 bases. The CDR3 reads CATSSGLARNEQFF. The CDR3 nucleotides read TGTGCCACCAGTTCAGGACTAGCGCGTAATGAGCAGTTCTTC.